This note documents a single T cell receptor (beta chain) sequence. The source of the sample is a study of blood T cell repertoires in COVID-19. Germline V CDR1 and CDR2: GTSNPN, SVGIG (reference sequence). The CDR3 spans 15 residues. V lost 5 bases and J lost 1, with 16 bases in between. The data were produced by immunoSEQ multiplex PCR, yet TCRdb's version contains in-frame clones alone and is incomplete. The repertoire consists of 160,000 or so clones, with about four fifths occurring once and the leading ten covering 3.4%. This clonotype originated in a woman aged 55-70 years who had recovered from COVID-19. The sample was PBMCs or T cells enriched from blood (not recorded which). This chain uses TRBV30 with TRBJ2-3; TRBD2 is a possible D gene (6 bases). The CDR3 is CAWGRKPGGTDTQYF. CDR3 in DNA: TGTGCCTGGGGGAGGAAGCCCGGAGGCACAGATACGCAGTATTTT.